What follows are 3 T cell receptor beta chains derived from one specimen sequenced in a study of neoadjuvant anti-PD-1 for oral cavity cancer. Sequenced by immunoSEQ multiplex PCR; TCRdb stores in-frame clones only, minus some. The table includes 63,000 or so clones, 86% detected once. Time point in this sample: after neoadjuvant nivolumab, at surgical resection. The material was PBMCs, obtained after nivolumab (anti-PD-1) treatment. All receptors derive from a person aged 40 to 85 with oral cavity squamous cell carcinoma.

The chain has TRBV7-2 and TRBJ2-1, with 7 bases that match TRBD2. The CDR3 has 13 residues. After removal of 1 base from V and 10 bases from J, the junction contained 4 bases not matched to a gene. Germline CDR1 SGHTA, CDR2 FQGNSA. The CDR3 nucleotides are TGTGCCAGCAGCTTAGTCGTAGCGGGCGAGCAGTTCTTC. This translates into CASSLVVAGEQFF.

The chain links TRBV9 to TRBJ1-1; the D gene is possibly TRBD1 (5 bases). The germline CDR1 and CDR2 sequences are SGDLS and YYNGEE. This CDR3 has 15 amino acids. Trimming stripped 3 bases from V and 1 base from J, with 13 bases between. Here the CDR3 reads CASSASPTANTEAFF. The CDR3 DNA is TGTGCCAGCAGCGCGAGTCCGACAGCGAACACTGAAGCTTTCTTT.

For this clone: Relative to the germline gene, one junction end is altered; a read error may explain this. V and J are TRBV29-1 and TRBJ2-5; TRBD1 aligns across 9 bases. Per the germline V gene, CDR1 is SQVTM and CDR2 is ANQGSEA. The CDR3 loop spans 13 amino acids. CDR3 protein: CGVGTGSTETQYF. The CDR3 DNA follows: TGCGGCGTCGGGACAGGGAGTACGGAGACCCAGTACTTC.